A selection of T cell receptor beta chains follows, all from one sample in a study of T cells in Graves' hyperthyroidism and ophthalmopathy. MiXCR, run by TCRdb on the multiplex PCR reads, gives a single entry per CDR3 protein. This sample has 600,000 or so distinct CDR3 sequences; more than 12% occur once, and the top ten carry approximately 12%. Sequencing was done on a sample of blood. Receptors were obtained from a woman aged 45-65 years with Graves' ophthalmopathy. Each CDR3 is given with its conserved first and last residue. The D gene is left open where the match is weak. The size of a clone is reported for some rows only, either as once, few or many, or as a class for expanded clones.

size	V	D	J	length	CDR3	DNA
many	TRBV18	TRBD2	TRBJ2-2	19	CASSPWTRGPSTPTGELFF	TGTGCCAGCTCACCCTGGACTAGAGGGCCGTCCACGCCCACCGGGGAGCTGTTTTTT
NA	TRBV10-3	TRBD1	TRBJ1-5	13	CATDRGGNQPQHF	TGTGCCACGGACAGGGGAGGCAATCAGCCCCAGCATTTT
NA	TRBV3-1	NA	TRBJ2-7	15	CASSRYRAYSYEQYF	TGTGCCAGCAGCCGGTACAGGGCATACTCCTACGAGCAGTACTTC
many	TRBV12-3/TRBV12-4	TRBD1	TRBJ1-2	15	CASSSRTGGSAGYTF	TGTGCCAGCAGCTCCCGGACAGGGGGCTCGGCTGGCTACACCTTC
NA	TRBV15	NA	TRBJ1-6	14	CATSGRSYNSPLHF	TGTGCCACCAGCGGCCGCTCCTATAATTCACCCCTCCACTTT
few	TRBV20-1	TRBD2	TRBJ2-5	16	CSARVFTSGGGETQYF	TGCAGTGCTAGAGTCTTTACTAGCGGAGGGGGAGAGACCCAGTACTTC
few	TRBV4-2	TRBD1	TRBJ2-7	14	CASSRDRGEDEQYF	TGTGCCAGCAGCCGGGACAGGGGGGAGGACGAGCAGTACTTC
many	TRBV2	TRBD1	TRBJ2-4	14	CASSPGTERNIQYF	TGTGCCAGCAGTCCCGGGACAGAAAGAAACATTCAGTACTTC
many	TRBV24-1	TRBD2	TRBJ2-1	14	CATRILAGVGEQFF	TGTGCCACCAGGATACTAGCGGGAGTGGGTGAGCAGTTCTTC
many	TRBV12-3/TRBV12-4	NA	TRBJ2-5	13	CASTLDGWETQYF	TGTGCCAGCACTTTAGACGGGTGGGAGACCCAGTACTTC
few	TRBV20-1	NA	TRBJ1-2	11	CSAIAQDSYTF	TGCAGTGCTATCGCCCAGGACAGCTACACCTTC
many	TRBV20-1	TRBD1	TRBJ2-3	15	CSAHHGGQGTDTQYF	TGCAGTGCTCACCATGGGGGACAGGGGACAGATACGCAGTATTTT
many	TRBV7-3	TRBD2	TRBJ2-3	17	CASSLLGLAGGTDTQYF	TGTGCCAGCAGCTTATTGGGACTAGCGGGAGGCACAGATACGCAGTATTTT
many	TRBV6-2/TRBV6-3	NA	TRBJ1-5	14	CASSYAGWDQPQHF	TGTGCCAGCAGTTACGCTGGGTGGGATCAGCCCCAGCATTTT
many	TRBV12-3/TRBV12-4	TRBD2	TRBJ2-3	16	CASRDRLAGELNTQYF	TGTGCCAGCAGGGATAGACTAGCGGGAGAACTAAATACGCAGTATTTT
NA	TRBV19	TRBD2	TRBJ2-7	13	CASSILADHEQYF	TGTGCCAGTAGTATACTAGCGGATCACGAGCAGTACTTC
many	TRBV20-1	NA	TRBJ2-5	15	CSADNPRDSQETQYF	TGCAGTGCTGACAATCCACGGGACTCCCAAGAGACCCAGTACTTC
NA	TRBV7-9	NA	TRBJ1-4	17	CASSLEDGDAVEEKLFF	TGTGCCAGCAGCTTAGAGGACGGGGACGCAGTCGAAGAAAAACTGTTTTTT
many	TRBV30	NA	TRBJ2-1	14	CAWSGTSMYNEQFF	TGTGCCTGGAGTGGGACTTCCATGTACAATGAGCAGTTCTTC
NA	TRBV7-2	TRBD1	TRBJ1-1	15	CASSPQTGANTEAFF	TGTGCCAGCAGCCCACAGACAGGGGCGAACACTGAAGCTTTCTTT
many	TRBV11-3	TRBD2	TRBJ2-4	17	CASSFFLAGIAKNIQYF	TGTGCCAGCAGCTTTTTCCTAGCGGGAATAGCCAAAAACATTCAGTACTTC
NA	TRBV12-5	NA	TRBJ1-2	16	CASGPVRGPWDYGYTF	TGTGCTAGTGGCCCCGTTCGAGGGCCGTGGGACTATGGCTACACCTTC
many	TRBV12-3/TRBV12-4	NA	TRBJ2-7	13	CASRIQGDYEQYF	TGTGCCAGCAGGATACAGGGAGACTACGAGCAGTACTTC
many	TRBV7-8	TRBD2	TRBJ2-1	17	CASSPGTSGGVYNEQFF	TGTGCCAGCAGCCCCGGGACTAGCGGAGGGGTCTACAATGAGCAGTTCTTC
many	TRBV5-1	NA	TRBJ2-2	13	CASSIANTGELFF	TGCGCCAGCAGCATCGCGAACACCGGGGAGCTGTTTTTT
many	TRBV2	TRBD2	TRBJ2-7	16	CASSGGLAAFSYEQYF	TGTGCCAGCAGTGGGGGCCTAGCGGCCTTCTCCTACGAGCAGTACTTC
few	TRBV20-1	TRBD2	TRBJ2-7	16	CSARDSVRGRRNEQYF	TGCAGTGCTAGAGATTCGGTGCGCGGGAGGAGAAATGAGCAGTACTTC
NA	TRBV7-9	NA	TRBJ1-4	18	CASSPPLAGPKDNEKLFF	TGTGCCAGCAGCCCCCCCCTGGCGGGGCCCAAGGATAATGAAAAACTGTTTTTT
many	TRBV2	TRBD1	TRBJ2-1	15	CASRGGQGSYNEQFF	TGTGCCAGCAGAGGGGGACAGGGTTCCTACAATGAGCAGTTCTTC
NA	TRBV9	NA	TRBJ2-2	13	CASSVGLFGELFF	TGTGCCAGCAGCGTAGGGCTCTTCGGGGAGCTGTTTTTT
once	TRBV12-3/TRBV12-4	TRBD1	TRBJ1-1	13	CASSQQGAGEAFF	TGTGCCAGCAGTCAACAGGGGGCGGGTGAAGCTTTCTTT
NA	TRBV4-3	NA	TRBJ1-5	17	CASSQDWVQGLNQPQHF	TGCGCCAGCAGCCAAGATTGGGTACAGGGACTCAATCAGCCCCAGCATTTT
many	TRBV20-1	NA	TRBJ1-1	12	CSATSQGAEAFF	TGCAGTGCTACCAGTCAGGGCGCTGAAGCTTTCTTT
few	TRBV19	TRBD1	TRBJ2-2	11	CAGQGAGELFF	TGTGCCGGTCAGGGGGCCGGGGAGCTGTTTTTT
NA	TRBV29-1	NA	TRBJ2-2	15	CSVEDRKGYTGELFF	TGCAGCGTTGAAGATAGGAAAGGGTACACCGGGGAGCTGTTTTTT
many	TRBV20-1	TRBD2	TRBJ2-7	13	CSAVTSGRYEQYF	TGCAGTGCTGTGACTAGCGGGAGATACGAGCAGTACTTC
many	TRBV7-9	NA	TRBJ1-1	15	CASSLVTGSDTEAFF	TGTGCCAGCAGCTTAGTAACCGGAAGTGACACTGAAGCTTTCTTT
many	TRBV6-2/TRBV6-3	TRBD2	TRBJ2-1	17	CASSASGRPGSYNEQFF	TGTGCCAGCAGTGCTAGCGGGAGGCCAGGGTCCTACAATGAGCAGTTCTTC
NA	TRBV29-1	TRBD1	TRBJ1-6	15	CSVKEAGTGDSPLHF	TGCAGCGTAAAAGAAGCCGGGACAGGGGATTCACCCCTCCACTTT
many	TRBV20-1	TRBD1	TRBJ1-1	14	CSARKTGLNTEAFF	TGCAGTGCTCGAAAGACAGGGTTGAACACTGAAGCTTTCTTT
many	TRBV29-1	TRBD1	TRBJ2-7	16	CSVRRFTGGSFYEQYF	TGCAGCGTCAGAAGATTCACAGGGGGGTCATTTTACGAGCAGTACTTC
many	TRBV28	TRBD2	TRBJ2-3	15	CASSSSGITTDTQYF	TGTGCCAGCAGTTCTAGCGGGATTACAACAGATACGCAGTATTTT
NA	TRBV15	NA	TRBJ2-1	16	CATSRDLSPSPNEQFF	TGTGCCACCAGCAGAGACCTAAGTCCATCCCCCAATGAGCAGTTCTTC
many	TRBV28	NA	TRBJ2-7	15	CASSFQGRSSYEQYF	TGCGCCAGCAGTTTTCAGGGTCGAAGCTCCTACGAGCAGTACTTC
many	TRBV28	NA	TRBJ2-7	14	CASSLGDNSYEQYF	TGTGCCAGCAGTTTAGGGGACAACTCCTACGAGCAGTACTTC
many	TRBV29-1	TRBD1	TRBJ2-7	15	CSVEPGQGASYEQYF	TGCAGCGTTGAACCGGGACAGGGGGCCTCCTACGAGCAGTACTTC
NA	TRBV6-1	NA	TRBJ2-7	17	CASREGGHRDSSYEQYF	TGTGCCAGCAGGGAGGGAGGACACCGGGACAGCTCCTACGAGCAGTACTTC
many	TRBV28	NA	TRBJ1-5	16	CASNTPRGARNQPQHF	TGTGCCAGCAATACCCCTAGGGGGGCTCGCAATCAGCCCCAGCATTTT
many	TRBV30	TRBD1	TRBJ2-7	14	CAWSPHRGRNEQYF	TGTGCCTGGAGTCCACACAGGGGGCGCAACGAGCAGTACTTC
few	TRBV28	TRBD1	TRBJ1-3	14	CASSTRDRGNTIYF	TGTGCCAGCAGTACAAGGGACAGAGGAAACACCATATATTTT
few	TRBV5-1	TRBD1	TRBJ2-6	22	CASSLFLSTGQGRQSGANVLTF	TGCGCCAGCAGCTTGTTTCTCTCCACCGGACAGGGGCGACAATCTGGGGCCAACGTCCTGACTTTC
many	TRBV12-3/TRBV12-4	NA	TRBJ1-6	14	CASSLTGKVVPLHF	TGTGCCAGCAGTTTGACAGGAAAGGTGGTACCCCTCCACTTT
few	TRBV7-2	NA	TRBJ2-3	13	CASSSIPSGTQYF	TGTGCCAGCAGTTCCATACCAAGCGGCACGCAGTATTTT